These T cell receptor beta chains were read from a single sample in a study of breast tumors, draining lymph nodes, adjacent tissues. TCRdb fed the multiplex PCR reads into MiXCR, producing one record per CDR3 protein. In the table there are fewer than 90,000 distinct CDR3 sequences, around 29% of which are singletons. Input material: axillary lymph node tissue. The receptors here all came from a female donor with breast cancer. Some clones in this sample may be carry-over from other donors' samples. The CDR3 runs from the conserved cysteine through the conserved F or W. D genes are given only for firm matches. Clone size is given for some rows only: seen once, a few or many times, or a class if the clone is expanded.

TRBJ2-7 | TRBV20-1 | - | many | CSARDLRGVSNSYEQYF | TGCAGTGCTAGAGATCTTCGCGGGGTTTCTAACTCCTACGAGCAGTACTTC
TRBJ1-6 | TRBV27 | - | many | CASSLRPSSGGRRSPLHF | TGTGCCAGCAGTTTAAGGCCCAGTAGTGGGGGGAGGCGGTCACCCCTCCACTTT
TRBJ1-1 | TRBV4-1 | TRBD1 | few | CASSLRTGMNTEAFF | TGCGCCAGCAGCTTGCGGACAGGGATGAACACTGAAGCTTTCTTT
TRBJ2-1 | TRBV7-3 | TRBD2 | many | CASSPGGGRSYNEQFF | TGTGCCAGCAGCCCGGGAGGCGGGAGATCCTACAATGAGCAGTTCTTC
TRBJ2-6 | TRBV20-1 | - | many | CSARDTRTPGANVLTF | TGCAGTGCCCGGGACACCCGAACCCCCGGGGCCAACGTCCTGACTTTC
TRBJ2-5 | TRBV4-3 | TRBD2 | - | CASSQGGLAEETQYF | TGCGCCAGCAGTCAAGGGGGACTAGCGGAAGAGACCCAGTACTTC
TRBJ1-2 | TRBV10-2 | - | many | CASRLSSLNYGYTF | TGCGCCAGCAGGTTATCCAGCCTAAACTATGGCTACACCTTC
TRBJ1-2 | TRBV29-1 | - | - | CSVEGGWGAGYTF | TGCAGCGTTGAAGGGGGTTGGGGGGCTGGCTACACCTTC
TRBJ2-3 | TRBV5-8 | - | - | CASSPSWEGADTQYF | TGTGCCAGCAGCCCAAGCTGGGAAGGAGCAGATACGCAGTATTTT
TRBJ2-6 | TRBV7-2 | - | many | CASSRKAMVSSGANVLTF | TGTGCCAGCAGCAGAAAAGCAATGGTTAGCTCTGGGGCCAACGTCCTGACTTTC
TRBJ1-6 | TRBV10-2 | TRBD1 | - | CASKTTGGNNSPLHF | TGCGCCAGCAAGACGACAGGGGGTAATAATTCACCCCTCCACTTT
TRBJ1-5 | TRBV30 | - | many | CAWSVQGDQPQHF | TGTGCCTGGAGTGTACAGGGTGATCAGCCCCAGCATTTT
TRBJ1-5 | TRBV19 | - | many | CASSQGGNQPQHF | TGTGCCAGTAGTCAGGGCGGTAATCAGCCCCAGCATTTT
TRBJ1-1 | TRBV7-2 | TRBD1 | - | CASSLLLRGQETGPFF | TGTGCCAGCAGCTTATTACTCAGGGGGCAGGAGACTGGACCTTTCTTT
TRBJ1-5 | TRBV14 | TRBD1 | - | CASSRTQGASGSQPQHF | TGTGCCAGCAGCCGGACCCAGGGGGCGAGTGGGAGTCAGCCCCAGCATTTT
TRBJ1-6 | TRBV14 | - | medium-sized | CASSQLLSGGPLHF | TGTGCCAGCAGCCAATTATTAAGCGGGGGACCCCTCCACTTT
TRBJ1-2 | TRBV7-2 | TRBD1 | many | CASSLAPGQGVEYGYTF | TGTGCCAGCAGCTTAGCACCGGGACAGGGTGTGGAATATGGCTACACCTTC
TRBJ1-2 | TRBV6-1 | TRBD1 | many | CASRNRGPNYGYTF | TGTGCCAGCAGGAACAGGGGTCCGAACTATGGCTACACCTTC
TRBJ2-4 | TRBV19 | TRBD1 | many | CASMQGVIQYF | TGTGCCAGTATGCAGGGGGTCATTCAGTACTTC
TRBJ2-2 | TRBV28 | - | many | CASSFFNTGELFF | TGTGCCAGCAGTTTCTTCAACACCGGGGAGCTGTTTTTT
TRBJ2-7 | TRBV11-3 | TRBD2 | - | CASRFNRTSGSSYEQYF | TGTGCCAGCAGGTTTAATCGGACTAGCGGGAGCTCCTACGAGCAGTACTTC
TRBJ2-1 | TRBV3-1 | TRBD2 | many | CASSQERTSGFDEQFF | TGTGCCAGCAGCCAAGAGAGGACTAGCGGATTCGATGAGCAGTTCTTC
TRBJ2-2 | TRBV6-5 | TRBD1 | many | CATHRGHNGELFF | TGTGCCACACACAGGGGCCATAACGGGGAGCTGTTTTTT
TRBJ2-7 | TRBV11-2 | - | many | CASSLGLVGLEQYF | TGTGCCAGCAGCTTAGGGCTAGTTGGTCTCGAGCAGTACTTC
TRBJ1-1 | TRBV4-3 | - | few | CASSQDQFFEAFF | TGCGCCAGCAGCCAAGATCAGTTTTTTGAAGCTTTCTTT
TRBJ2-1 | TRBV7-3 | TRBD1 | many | CASSQRQGAYNEQFF | TGTGCCAGCAGCCAAAGACAGGGGGCCTACAATGAGCAGTTCTTC
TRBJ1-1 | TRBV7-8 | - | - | CASSWRESRAFF | TGTGCCAGCAGCTGGAGGGAATCTCGAGCTTTCTTT
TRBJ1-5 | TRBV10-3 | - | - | CAISAQGFNQPQHF | TGTGCCATCAGTGCGCAGGGGTTTAATCAGCCCCAGCATTTT
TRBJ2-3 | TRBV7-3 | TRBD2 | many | CASSSGLAGHADTQYF | TGTGCCAGCAGCTCGGGACTAGCGGGCCACGCAGATACGCAGTATTTT
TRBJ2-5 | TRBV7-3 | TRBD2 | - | CASSLGLAGKQETQYF | TGTGCCAGCAGCTTGGGACTAGCGGGAAAACAAGAGACCCAGTACTTC
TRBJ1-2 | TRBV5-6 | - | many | CASSLYGTGGTRGYTF | TGTGCCAGCAGCTTGTACGGGACCGGGGGTACGCGGGGCTACACCTTC
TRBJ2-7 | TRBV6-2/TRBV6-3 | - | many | CASSYAARKYEQYF | TGTGCCAGCAGTTACGCGGCCAGAAAATACGAGCAGTACTTC
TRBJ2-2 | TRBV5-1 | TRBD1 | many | CASSVTGPNTGELFF | TGCGCCAGCAGCGTGACAGGGCCGAACACCGGGGAGCTGTTTTTT
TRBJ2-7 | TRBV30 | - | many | CAWSPGAEEQYF | TGTGCCTGGTCGCCGGGAGCTGAGGAGCAGTACTTC
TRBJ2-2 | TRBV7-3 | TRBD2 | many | CASGSGRNTGELFF | TGTGCCAGCGGTAGCGGGAGGAACACCGGGGAGCTGTTTTTT
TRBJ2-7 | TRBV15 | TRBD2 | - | CATSRPWAPGLAIYEQYF | TGTGCCACCAGCAGACCTTGGGCCCCGGGACTAGCGATCTACGAGCAGTACTTC
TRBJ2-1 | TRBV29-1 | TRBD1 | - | CSLVLGDRVLSYNEQFF | TGCAGCCTCGTTTTGGGGGACAGGGTATTGTCCTACAATGAGCAGTTCTTC
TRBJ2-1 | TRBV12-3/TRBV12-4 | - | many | CAIGGGIYNEQFF | TGTGCCATAGGAGGTGGGATCTACAATGAGCAGTTCTTC
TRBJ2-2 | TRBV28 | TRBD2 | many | CASSRPGTSGRPGAGELFF | TGTGCCAGCAGCAGACCCGGGACTAGCGGGAGGCCGGGAGCCGGGGAGCTGTTTTTT
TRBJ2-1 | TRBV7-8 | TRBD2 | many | CASSLLAGTYNEQFF | TGTGCCAGCAGCTTACTAGCGGGAACCTACAATGAGCAGTTCTTC
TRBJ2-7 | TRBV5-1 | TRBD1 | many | CASSSRDSSYEQYF | TGCGCCAGCAGCTCCCGGGACAGCTCCTACGAGCAGTACTTC
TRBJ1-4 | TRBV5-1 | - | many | CASSLAPVTTNEKLFF | TGCGCCAGCAGCTTGGCCCCCGTTACAACTAATGAAAAACTGTTTTTT
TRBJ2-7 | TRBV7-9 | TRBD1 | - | CASSPEDRAVEQYF | TGTGCCAGCAGCCCGGAGGACAGGGCAGTCGAGCAGTACTTC
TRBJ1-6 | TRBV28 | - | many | CASNPTQGPNSPLHF | TGTGCCAGCAACCCGACACAAGGGCCCAATTCACCCCTCCACTTT
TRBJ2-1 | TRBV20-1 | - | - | CSANNIQGVGLGEFF | TGCAGTGCTAATAACATACAGGGTGTCGGACTAGGGGAGTTCTTC
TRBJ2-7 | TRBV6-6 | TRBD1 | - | CTSKRTGGSGEQYF | TGTACCAGTAAGCGGACAGGGGGTTCGGGAGAGCAGTACTTC
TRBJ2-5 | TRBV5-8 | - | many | CASSLGGSTGTNQETQYF | TGTGCCAGCAGCTTGGGAGGATCGACAGGGACTAACCAAGAGACCCAGTACTTC
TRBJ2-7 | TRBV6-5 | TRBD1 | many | CASSKQGVSYEQYF | TGTGCCAGCAGTAAACAGGGGGTCTCCTACGAGCAGTACTTC
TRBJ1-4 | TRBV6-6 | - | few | CASSCGDTNEKLFF | TGTGCCAGCAGTTGCGGGGATACTAACGAAAAACTGTTTTTT
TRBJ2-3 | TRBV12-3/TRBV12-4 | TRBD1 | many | CASSFRGIAATDTQYF | TGTGCCAGCAGTTTCAGGGGGATAGCAGCCACAGATACGCAGTATTTT
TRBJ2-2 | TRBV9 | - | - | CASSVGQYNAGELFF | TGTGCCAGCAGCGTTGGACAGTACAATGCCGGGGAGCTGTTTTTT
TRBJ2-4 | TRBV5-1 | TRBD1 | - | CASSLVFGTGSNIQYF | TGCGCCAGCAGCTTGGTGTTCGGGACAGGGTCAAACATTCAGTACTTC
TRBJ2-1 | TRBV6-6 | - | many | CASSHSGNEQFF | TGTGCCAGCAGTCACTCGGGAAATGAGCAGTTCTTC
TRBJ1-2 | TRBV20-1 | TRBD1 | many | CSARGGQNNYGYTF | TGCAGTGCTAGGGGGGGACAGAACAACTATGGCTACACCTTC
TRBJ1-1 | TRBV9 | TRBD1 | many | CASRGQGSVTEAFF | TGTGCCAGCAGGGGACAGGGTTCGGTCACTGAAGCTTTCTTT